This record looks at one TCR beta chain sequence and its context. Its antigen is undetermined. The data were produced by immunoSEQ multiplex PCR, yet TCRdb's version contains in-frame clones alone and is incomplete. The sample contains 100,000 to 120,000 clones, 80% to 95% of which appear only once. This sample was included in a study of T cell responses to AZD1222 COVID-19 vaccine. Points from the study as a whole: Seropositive AZD1222 recipients at baseline numbered only five or six. Spike-specific TCR breadth and depth went up after people got two AZD1222 doses. The donors showed a predominance of white British ancestry and of females, with possible underestimation of clonal diversity.

The germline V gene has CDR1 SGHRS and CDR2 YFSETQ. The CDR3 loop spans 18 amino acids. V lost 6 bases to trimming and J lost 0 bases, with 21 bases between them. The V gene is TRBV5-1, the J gene TRBJ2-2; a possible D gene is TRBD2 (6 bases). This TCR came from an adult who received the AZD1222 COVID-19 vaccine. Specimen: peripheral blood, collected 28 days after the second AZD1222 dose. Written as DNA, the CDR3 is TGCGCCAGCAATACCCTCGGAGGCGGGGACCCGAACACCGGGGAGCTGTTTTTT. The encoded protein is CASNTLGGGDPNTGELFF.